The TCR beta chain under discussion was sequenced for a study of tumor-infiltrating lymphocytes in primary liver carcinoma. Study-wide results and limits: Appearing in all five tumor regions was true of only about 7-24% of top clones. Tumor-blood pairs (like tumor-adjacent pairs) overlapped less than tumor region pairs did.

With respect to this clonotype: The antigen is undetermined. Its ends do not fully match the called genes, so a read error is possible.

Total RNA (approximately 500 ng) served as template for TCR beta cDNA synthesis primed by a constant-region primer. A slightly modified ARM-PCR protocol with three nested multiplex PCR rounds produced these TCR beta libraries. In the first two PCR rounds, TRBV1-TRBV30 forward primers were paired with a C-beta reverse primer, and each round lasted about 9 cycles. TCRdb ran MiXCR on the multiplex PCR reads and lists one entry per CDR3 protein. Here the sample spans roughly 100,000 distinct CDR3 sequences, approximately 80% being singletons. Germline V CDR1 and CDR2: SGHVS, FQNEAQ. This CDR3 has 20 amino acids. Each 20-30 mg portion of unsorted bulk tissue served as the source for co-extraction of RNA and DNA. There were over 85% viable tumor cells in every single sample of tumor.

What was sequenced was liver tumor tissue from sampling region 3. The subset was: tumor region T3, left-lateral pole. The receptor comes from a man aged 35 to 55 with primary liver carcinoma and hepatitis B virus infection. The J gene is TRBJ2-1, the V gene TRBV7-8; 14 nucleotides agree with TRBD2. CDR3 region: CVSSSRGSRLAGGAYNEQFF. The CDR3 DNA sequence: TGTGTCAGCAGCTCCCGAGGGTCGCGACTAGCGGGGGGGGCTTACAATGAGCAGTTCTTC.